This entry is about one T cell receptor (beta chain). The record originates from a study of early T cells in non-severe SARS-CoV-2 infection. Study-level information: Whole-blood bulk RNA, unsorted, was sequenced, and chains were unpaired.

V gave up 0 bases and J gave up 6 bases, with 12 bases separating them. The CDR3 is 14 residues long. CDR1 is LGHNA and CDR2 is YNFKEQ in the germline V gene. TCRdb independently ran MiXCR on the 5' RACE reads; one entry per CDR3 protein. The sample has about 22,000 distinct CDR3 sequences, around 3.5% seen once. J is TRBJ2-7 and V is TRBV4-2, with D unclear. Input material: whole blood. The clonotype was recovered from an adult who was a healthcare worker with PCR-confirmed SARS-CoV-2 infection or an uninfected control (not recorded which). DNA for the CDR3: TGTGCCAGCAGCCAAGAATGGAATTCGGGCGAGCAGTACTTC. Translating gives CASSQEWNSGEQYF.